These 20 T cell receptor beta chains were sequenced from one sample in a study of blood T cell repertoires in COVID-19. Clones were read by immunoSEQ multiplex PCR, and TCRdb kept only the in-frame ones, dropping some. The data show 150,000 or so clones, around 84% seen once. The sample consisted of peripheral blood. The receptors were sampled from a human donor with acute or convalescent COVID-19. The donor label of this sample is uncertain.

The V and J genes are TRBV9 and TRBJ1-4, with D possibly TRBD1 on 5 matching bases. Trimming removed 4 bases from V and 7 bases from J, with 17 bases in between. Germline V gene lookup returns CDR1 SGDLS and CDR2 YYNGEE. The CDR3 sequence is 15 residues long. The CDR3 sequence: CASSPRDGGGEKLFF. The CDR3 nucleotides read TGTGCCAGCAGCCCAAGGGACGGCGGGGGTGAAAAACTGTTTTTT.

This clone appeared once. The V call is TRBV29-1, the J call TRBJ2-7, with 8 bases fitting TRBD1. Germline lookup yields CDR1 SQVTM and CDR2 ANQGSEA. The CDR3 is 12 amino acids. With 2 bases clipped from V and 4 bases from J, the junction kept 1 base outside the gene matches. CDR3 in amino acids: CSVEQGAYEQYF. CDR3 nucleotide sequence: TGCAGCGTTGAACAGGGGGCGTACGAGCAGTACTTC.

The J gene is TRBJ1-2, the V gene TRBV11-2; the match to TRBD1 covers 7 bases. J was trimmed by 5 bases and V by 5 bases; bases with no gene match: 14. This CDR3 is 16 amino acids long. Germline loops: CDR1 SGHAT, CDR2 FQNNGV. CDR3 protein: CASSPQRTGGIYGYTF. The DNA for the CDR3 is TGTGCCAGCAGCCCGCAACGGACAGGAGGGATTTATGGCTACACCTTC.

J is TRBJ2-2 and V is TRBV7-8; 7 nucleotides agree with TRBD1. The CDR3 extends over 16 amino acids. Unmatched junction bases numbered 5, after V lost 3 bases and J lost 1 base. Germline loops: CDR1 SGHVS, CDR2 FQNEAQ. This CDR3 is CASSFPGQWNTGELFF. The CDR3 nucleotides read TGTGCCAGCAGCTTCCCGGGACAGTGGAACACCGGGGAGCTGTTTTTT.

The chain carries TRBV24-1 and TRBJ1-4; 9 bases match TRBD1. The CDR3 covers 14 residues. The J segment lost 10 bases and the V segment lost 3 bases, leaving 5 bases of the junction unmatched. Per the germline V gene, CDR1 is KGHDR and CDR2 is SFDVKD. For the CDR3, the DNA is TGTGCCACCAGTGATCAGGGACAGGGCGGAAAACTGTTTTTT. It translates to CATSDQGQGGKLFF.

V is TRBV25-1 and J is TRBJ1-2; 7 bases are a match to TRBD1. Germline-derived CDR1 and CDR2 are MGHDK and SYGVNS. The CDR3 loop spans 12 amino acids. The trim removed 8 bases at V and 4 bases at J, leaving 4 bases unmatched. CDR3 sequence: CASRTGLYGYTF. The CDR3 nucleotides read TGTGCCAGCCGGACAGGCCTCTATGGCTACACCTTC.

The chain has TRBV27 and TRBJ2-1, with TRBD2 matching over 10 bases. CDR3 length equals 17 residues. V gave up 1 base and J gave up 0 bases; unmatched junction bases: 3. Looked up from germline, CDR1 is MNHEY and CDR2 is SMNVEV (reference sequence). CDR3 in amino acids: CASSLWPSGSSYNEQFF. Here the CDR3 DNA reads TGTGCCAGCAGTTTATGGCCTAGCGGGAGCTCCTACAATGAGCAGTTCTTC.

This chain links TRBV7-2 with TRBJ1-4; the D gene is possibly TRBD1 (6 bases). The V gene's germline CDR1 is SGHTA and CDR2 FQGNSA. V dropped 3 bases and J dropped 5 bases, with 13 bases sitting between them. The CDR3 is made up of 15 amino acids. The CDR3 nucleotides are TGTGCCAGCAGCTTGGTACAGGGAATCAATGAAAAACTGTTTTTT. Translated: CASSLVQGINEKLFF.

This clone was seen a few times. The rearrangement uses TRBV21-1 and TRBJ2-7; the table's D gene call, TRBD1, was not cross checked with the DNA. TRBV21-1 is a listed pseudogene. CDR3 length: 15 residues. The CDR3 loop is CASRAAGTGIYEQYF. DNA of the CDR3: TGTGCCAGCAGAGCGGCCGGGACAGGGATCTACGAGCAGTACTTC.

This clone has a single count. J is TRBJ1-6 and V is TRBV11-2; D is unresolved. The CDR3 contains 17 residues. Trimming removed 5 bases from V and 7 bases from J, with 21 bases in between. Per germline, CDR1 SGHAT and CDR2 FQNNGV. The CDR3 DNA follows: TGTGCCAGCAGCGAGCGGGCCCGGCGCCTACAAAATTCACCCCTCCACTTT. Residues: CASSERARRLQNSPLHF.

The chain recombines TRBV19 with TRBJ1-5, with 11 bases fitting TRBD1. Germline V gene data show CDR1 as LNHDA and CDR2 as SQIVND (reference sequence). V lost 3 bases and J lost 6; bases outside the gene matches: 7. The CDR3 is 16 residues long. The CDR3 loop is CASSIRTGGQSQPQHF. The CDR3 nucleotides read TGTGCCAGTAGTATCCGGACAGGGGGCCAAAGTCAGCCCCAGCATTTT.

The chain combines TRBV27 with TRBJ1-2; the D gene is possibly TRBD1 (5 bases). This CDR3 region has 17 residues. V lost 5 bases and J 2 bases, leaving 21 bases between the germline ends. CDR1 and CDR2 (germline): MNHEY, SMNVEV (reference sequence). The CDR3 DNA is TGTGCCAGCAGTCCAAAACTGGGGGGGGATAGGAACTATGGCTACACCTTC. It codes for CASSPKLGGDRNYGYTF.

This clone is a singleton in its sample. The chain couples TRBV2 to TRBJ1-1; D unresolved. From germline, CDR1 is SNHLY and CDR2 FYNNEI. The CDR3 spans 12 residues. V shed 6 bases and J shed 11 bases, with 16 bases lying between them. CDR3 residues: CASSEGPRRAFF. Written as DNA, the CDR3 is TGTGCCAGCAGCGAGGGTCCCCGAAGGGCTTTCTTT.

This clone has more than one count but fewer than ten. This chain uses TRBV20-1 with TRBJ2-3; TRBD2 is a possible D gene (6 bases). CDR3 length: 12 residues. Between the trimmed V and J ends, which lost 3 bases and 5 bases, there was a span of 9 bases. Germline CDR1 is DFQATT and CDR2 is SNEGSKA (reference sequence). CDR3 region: CSASRGVDTQYF. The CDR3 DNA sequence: TGCAGTGCTAGTCGCGGGGTAGATACGCAGTATTTT.

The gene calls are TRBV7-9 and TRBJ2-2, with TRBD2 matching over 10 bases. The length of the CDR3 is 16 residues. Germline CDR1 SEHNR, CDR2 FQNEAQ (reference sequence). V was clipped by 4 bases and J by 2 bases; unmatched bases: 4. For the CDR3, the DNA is TGTGCCAGCAGCTCATCTAGCGGGGGAAACACCGGGGAGCTGTTTTTT. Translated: CASSSSSGGNTGELFF.

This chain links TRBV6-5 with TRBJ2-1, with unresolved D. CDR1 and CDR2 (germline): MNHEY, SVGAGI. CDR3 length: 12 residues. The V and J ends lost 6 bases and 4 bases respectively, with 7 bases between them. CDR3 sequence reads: CASRSSYNEQFF. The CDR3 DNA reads TGTGCCAGCAGGTCCTCGTACAATGAGCAGTTCTTC.

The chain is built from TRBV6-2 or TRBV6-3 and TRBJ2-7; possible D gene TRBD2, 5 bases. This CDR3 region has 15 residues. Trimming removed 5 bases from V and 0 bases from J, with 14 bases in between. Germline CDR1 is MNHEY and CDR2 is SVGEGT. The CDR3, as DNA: TGTGCCAGCAGTCTCCTCCTTGGACTCTCCTACGAGCAGTACTTC. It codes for CASSLLLGLSYEQYF.

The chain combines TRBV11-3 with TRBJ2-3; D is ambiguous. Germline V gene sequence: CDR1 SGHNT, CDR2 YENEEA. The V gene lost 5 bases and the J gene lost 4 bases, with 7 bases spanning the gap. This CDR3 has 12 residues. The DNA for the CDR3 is TGTGCCAGCAGCCAGAGCGCAGATACGCAGTATTTT. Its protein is CASSQSADTQYF.

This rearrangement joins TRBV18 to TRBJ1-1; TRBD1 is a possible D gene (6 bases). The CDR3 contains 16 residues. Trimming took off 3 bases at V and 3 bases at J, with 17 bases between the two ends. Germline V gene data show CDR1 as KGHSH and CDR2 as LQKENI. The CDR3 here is CASSPPTRTVDTEAFF. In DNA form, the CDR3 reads TGTGCCAGCTCACCTCCAACCAGGACAGTGGACACTGAAGCTTTCTTT.

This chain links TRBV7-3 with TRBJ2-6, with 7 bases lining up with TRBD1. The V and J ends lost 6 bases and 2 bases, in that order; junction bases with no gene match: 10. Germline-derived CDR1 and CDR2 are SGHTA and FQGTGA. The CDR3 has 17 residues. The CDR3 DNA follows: TGTGCCAGCAGTTACATCCTACAGGGGACTGGGGCCAACGTCCTGACTTTC. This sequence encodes CASSYILQGTGANVLTF.